These T cell receptor beta chains were read from a single sample in a study of shared clonotypes between healthy human individuals. Here immunoSEQ multiplex PCR was the method, and the copy in TCRdb shows in-frame clones only, minus some. The sample records about 700,000 clones, just over 90% being singletons. The sample taken for sequencing was naive CD8+ T cells sorted from blood. The receptors shown here come from a young man in good health. CDR3s include the opening cysteine and the closing phenylalanine or tryptophan. A D gene is named only where the DNA matches it firmly.

TRBJ2-1 TRBD2 TRBV7-9 CASSLVLAGDDEQFF TGTGCCAGCAGCTTAGTGCTAGCGGGAGACGATGAGCAGTTCTTC
TRBJ2-2 NA TRBV2 CASLPGQTGELFF TGTGCCAGCCTTCCTGGACAGACCGGGGAGCTGTTTTTT
TRBJ2-1 NA TRBV28 CASSLINYPISSMVHEQFF TGTGCCAGCAGTTTAATCAATTACCCTATTTCTAGCATGGTGCATGAGCAGTTCTTC
TRBJ2-1 NA TRBV5-5 CASSLGDVKDEQFF TGTGCCAGCAGCTTAGGGGATGTTAAAGATGAGCAGTTCTTC
TRBJ1-1 NA TRBV7-9 CASSPAQATEAFF TGTGCCAGCAGCCCTGCCCAGGCCACTGAAGCTTTCTTT
TRBJ2-7 TRBD2 TRBV25-1 CASSESSGYEQYF TGTGCCAGCAGTGAATCTAGCGGGTACGAGCAGTACTTC
TRBJ2-4 NA TRBV2 CASVIAKNIQYF TGTGCCAGCGTAATAGCCAAAAACATTCAGTACTTC
TRBJ2-7 NA TRBV19 CASSIVAEGAYEQYF TGTGCCAGTAGTATTGTGGCGGAGGGGGCCTACGAGCAGTACTTC
TRBJ2-1 NA TRBV19 CASSRTRVDEQFF TGTGCCAGTAGTAGGACCAGAGTCGATGAGCAGTTCTTC
TRBJ2-6 NA TRBV27 CASSLTPQVGGTIGGANVLTF TGTGCCAGCAGTTTAACCCCCCAGGTGGGGGGAACTATTGGGGGGGCCAACGTCCTGACTTTC